The present T cell receptor beta chain was sequenced within a study of control samples from healthy donors and cancer patients. Germline CDR1 WNHNN, CDR2 SYGVQD (reference sequence). J lost 6 bases, V lost 8 bases, and 9 bases had no gene match. The CDR3 sequence is 13 residues long. Only in-frame clones appear in the TCRdb table, and some are missing; sequencing was by immunoSEQ multiplex PCR. The table lists roughly 120,000 clones, approximately 90% of them singletons. The specimen was blood. The sequence came from a woman aged 70-85 years in good health. The chain links TRBV10-1 to TRBJ2-7, with TRBD1 matching 8 bases. CDR3 DNA sequence: TGCGCCAGCTCGGACAGGGATCGGAGCGAGCAGTACTTC. The encoded protein is CASSDRDRSEQYF.